These 21 T cell receptor beta chains were all obtained from the same sample, sequenced in a study of CD8 T cells in ankylosing spondylitis. TCRdb re-analysed the 5' RACE reads in MiXCR, keeping a single row per CDR3 protein. The data show tens of thousands of distinct CDR3 sequences, around 8.5% seen once. No antigen has been assigned to these receptors. Broader study findings: What appeared characteristic of ankylosing spondylitis blood was a TCR beta motif of fewer than ten highly homologous variants.

Sequencing was performed on blood, either unsorted or a sorted T cell fraction (not recorded which). The receptors were sampled from a male donor with ankylosing spondylitis.

The chain combines TRBV20-1 with TRBJ2-5; 13 nucleotides agree with TRBD2. Germline CDR1 DFQATT, CDR2 SNEGSKA (reference sequence). After removal of 6 bases from V and 4 bases from J, the junction contained 8 bases not matched to a gene. CDR3 length: 15 amino acids. The CDR3 DNA sequence: TGCAGTGCCATCGACGGGACTAGCGGGATAGAGACCCAGTACTTC. Translation gives CSAIDGTSGIETQYF.

This clonotype turned up a few times. The chain combines TRBV20-1 with TRBJ2-1, with 10 bases that match TRBD2. V gave up 7 bases and J gave up 9 bases; unmatched junction bases: 12. Germline lookup yields CDR1 DFQATT and CDR2 SNEGSKA (reference sequence). The CDR3 contains 14 residues. CDR3 nucleotide sequence: TGCAGTGTGAGAGATCTAGCGGGAGTAAGTGAGCAGTTCTTC. Amino acids: CSVRDLAGVSEQFF.

This clonotype was seen ten or more times. The V gene is TRBV29-1, the J gene TRBJ2-1, with D unclear. The ends were cut back, 4 bases at V and 4 bases at J, with 11 bases in the middle. CDR1 and CDR2 (germline): SQVTM, ANQGSEA. The CDR3 spans 13 residues. The chain's CDR3 is CSVVVKLYNEQFF. Written as DNA, the CDR3 is TGCAGCGTTGTAGTCAAACTATACAATGAGCAGTTCTTC.

There are a few counts of this clonotype. The chain joins TRBV3-1 to TRBJ2-1, with D tentatively TRBD1 (5 bases). The germline V gene encodes CDR1 LGHDT and CDR2 YNNKEL (reference sequence). The V and J ends lost 5 bases and 8 bases respectively, with 19 bases between them. The CDR3 sequence is 15 residues long. The CDR3, as DNA: TGTGCCAGCAGCGAGGAACAGGCCTTGATGGATGAGCAGTTCTTC. Translation gives CASSEEQALMDEQFF.

This clonotype was counted at least ten times. The rearrangement uses TRBV11-2 and TRBJ2-5; D gene ambiguous. This CDR3 has 12 residues. V was cut by 6 bases and J by 0 bases, with 5 bases left in between. CDR1 and CDR2 (germline): SGHAT, FQNNGV. The CDR3 sequence: CASRPYQETQYF. DNA for the CDR3: TGTGCCAGCAGACCGTACCAAGAGACCCAGTACTTC. Combining the CDR3 with reference TRBV11-2 and TRBJ2-5 gives the whole variable domain EAGVAQSPRYKIIEKRQSVAFWCNPISGHATLYWYQQILGQGPKLLIQFQNNGVVDDSQLPKDRFSAERLKGVDSTLKIQPAKLEDSAVYLCASRPYQETQYFGPGTRLLVL.

This clonotype has just a few counts. The V and J genes are TRBV23-1 and TRBJ2-6, with D maybe TRBD2 (5 bases). TRBV23-1 belongs to the ORF category, with a function that is uncertain. V gave up 8 bases and J gave up 2 bases, with 13 bases separating them. CDR3 size: 15 residues. The CDR3 here is CASLVGGAGANVLTF. The CDR3 nucleotides are TGCGCCAGCCTTGTTGGAGGAGCTGGGGCCAACGTCCTGACTTTC.

The genes are TRBV29-1 and TRBJ1-2; no clear D gene. The CDR3 covers 13 residues. Between the trimmed V and J ends, which lost 4 bases and 4 bases, there was a span of 13 bases. CDR1 is SQVTM and CDR2 is ANQGSEA in the germline V gene. The CDR3 reads CSVVGGDFYGYTF. CDR3 coding DNA: TGCAGCGTTGTCGGTGGGGATTTCTATGGCTACACCTTC.

This clonotype was observed a few times. The chain has TRBV12-3 or TRBV12-4 and TRBJ2-1; D gene unclear. V was trimmed by 6 bases and J by 8 bases, leaving 11 bases between them. The CDR3 has 12 residues. In DNA, the CDR3 is TGTGCCAGCAGCCCCTTCGTCGATGAGCAGTTCTTC. As protein: CASSPFVDEQFF.

The chain carries TRBV7-2 and TRBJ2-7; a possible D gene is TRBD2 (5 bases). The V and J ends lost 5 bases and 2 bases respectively, with 13 bases between them. Germline values: CDR1 SGHTA, CDR2 FQGNSA. CDR3 length: 14 residues. CDR3 loop: CASSTSGTAYEQYF. The DNA of the CDR3 is TGTGCCAGCAGCACGAGCGGAACCGCCTACGAGCAGTACTTC.

The sample holds many counts of this clonotype. This sequence joins TRBV20-1 and TRBJ2-3, with 11 bases identical to TRBD2. Unmatched junction bases numbered 4, after V lost 4 bases and J lost 4 bases. The CDR3 is 14 amino acids. Looked up from germline, CDR1 is DFQATT and CDR2 is SNEGSKA (reference sequence). This CDR3 is CSANSGREADTQYF. DNA for the CDR3: TGCAGTGCTAATAGCGGGAGGGAGGCAGATACGCAGTATTTT.

Many counts were recorded for this clonotype. The chain couples TRBV5-5 to TRBJ2-1, with D perhaps TRBD1 (6 bases). Deletions cut 4 bases from V and 2 bases from J, with 19 bases between. The CDR3 consists of 17 residues. CDR1 is SGHKS and CDR2 is YYEKEE in the germline V gene (reference sequence). The CDR3 is CASSLKYLQGTYNEQFF. The CDR3 coding sequence is TGTGCCAGCAGCCTCAAATACCTTCAGGGGACCTACAATGAGCAGTTCTTC.

This clonotype was seen at least ten times. The chain carries TRBV12-3 or TRBV12-4 and TRBJ1-1; TRBD1 is a possible D gene (6 bases). Deletions cut 5 bases from V and 10 bases from J, with 14 bases between. The CDR3 runs to 12 residues. As DNA, the CDR3 is TGTGCCAGCAGTCCTACAGGGTTTGCAGCTTTCTTT. It yields the protein CASSPTGFAAFF.

V is TRBV27 and J is TRBJ2-1, with unresolved D. This CDR3 region has 13 residues. Germline V gene data show CDR1 as MNHEY and CDR2 as SMNVEV (reference sequence). The ends were cut back, 4 bases at V and 6 bases at J, with 10 bases in the middle. In DNA, the CDR3 is TGTGCCAGCAGTTATATTTGGGGCAATGAGCAGTTCTTC. Its protein is CASSYIWGNEQFF.

Ten or more counts support this clonotype. V usage is TRBV29-1 and J usage is TRBJ1-1; D gene uncertain. V was shortened by 7 bases and J by 0 bases, with 15 bases between the two germline ends. This CDR3 is built from 14 residues. Germline V lookup: CDR1 SQVTM, CDR2 ANQGSEA. Here the CDR3 reads CSGRGGNLNTEAFF. For the CDR3, the DNA is TGCAGCGGCCGTGGCGGCAACCTGAACACTGAAGCTTTCTTT.

The V gene is TRBV20-1, the J gene TRBJ1-1; 7 bases match TRBD1. Germline CDR1 reads DFQATT; CDR2 reads SNEGSKA (reference sequence). V lost 5 bases to trimming and J lost 1 base; unmatched junction nucleotides: 1. The CDR3 spans 12 residues. CDR3 sequence: CSARDRNTEAFF. CDR3 nucleotides: TGCAGTGCTCGGGACAGGAACACTGAAGCTTTCTTT.

In its sample, this clonotype was seen many times. This chain uses TRBV20-1 with TRBJ2-7; 9 bases agree with TRBD1. Germline CDR1 is DFQATT and CDR2 is SNEGSKA (reference sequence). Losses at the gene ends were 2 bases for V and 5 bases for J; bases not matched to a gene: 7. The CDR3 spans 14 residues. CDR3 coding DNA: TGCAGTGCTAGATCTAGACAGGGGGAGAACGAGCAGTACTTC. Protein product: CSARSRQGENEQYF.

This clonotype was recorded many times. V gene TRBV29-1 combines with J gene TRBJ2-2, with 14 nucleotides matching TRBD2. V lost 4 bases and J lost 2; bases outside the gene matches: 3. The CDR3 covers 16 residues. Germline loops: CDR1 SQVTM, CDR2 ANQGSEA. The CDR3 loop is CSVGLAGGINTGELFF. CDR3 in DNA: TGCAGCGTTGGACTAGCGGGAGGGATTAACACCGGGGAGCTGTTTTTT.

At least ten counts were recorded for this clonotype. The V and J genes are TRBV6-4 and TRBJ2-3; 10 nucleotides agree with TRBD1. CDR1 MRHNA and CDR2 SNTAGT come from the germline V gene. J lost 4 bases, V lost 0 bases, and 4 bases had no gene match. CDR3 size: 16 residues. The CDR3, as DNA: TGTGCCAGCAGTGACTCGCCCGGGACAGGGGCAGATACGCAGTATTTT. Protein sequence: CASSDSPGTGADTQYF.

The chain joins TRBV27 to TRBJ2-3; D gene unclear. CDR3 length equals 13 residues. The germline V gene encodes CDR1 MNHEY and CDR2 SMNVEV (reference sequence). Trimming took 5 bases from V and 5 from J, leaving 11 bases between them. For the CDR3, the DNA is TGTGCCAGCAGTGGATGGTTCAGAGATACGCAGTATTTT. Translated, it gives CASSGWFRDTQYF.

The chain couples TRBV5-1 to TRBJ2-3; TRBD2 aligns across 8 bases. After removal of 3 bases from V and 1 base from J, the junction contained 10 bases not matched to a gene. The CDR3 sequence is 17 residues long. Germline values: CDR1 SGHRS, CDR2 YFSETQ. CDR3 sequence: CASSSRGLAGRTDTQYF. In DNA, the CDR3 is TGCGCCAGCAGCTCAAGAGGTCTAGCGGGTCGCACAGATACGCAGTATTTT.

This clonotype was counted ten times or more. J is TRBJ2-1 and V is TRBV9; tentatively, D is TRBD2 (7 bases). CDR1 and CDR2 (germline): SGDLS, YYNGEE. Trimming removed 0 bases at V and 9 bases at J, with 22 bases between. This CDR3 is 17 amino acids long. Here the CDR3 DNA reads TGTGCCAGCAGCGTAGCTACGGGACGGGAGGAGGGGGTTGAGCAGTTCTTC. Amino acid sequence: CASSVATGREEGVEQFF.